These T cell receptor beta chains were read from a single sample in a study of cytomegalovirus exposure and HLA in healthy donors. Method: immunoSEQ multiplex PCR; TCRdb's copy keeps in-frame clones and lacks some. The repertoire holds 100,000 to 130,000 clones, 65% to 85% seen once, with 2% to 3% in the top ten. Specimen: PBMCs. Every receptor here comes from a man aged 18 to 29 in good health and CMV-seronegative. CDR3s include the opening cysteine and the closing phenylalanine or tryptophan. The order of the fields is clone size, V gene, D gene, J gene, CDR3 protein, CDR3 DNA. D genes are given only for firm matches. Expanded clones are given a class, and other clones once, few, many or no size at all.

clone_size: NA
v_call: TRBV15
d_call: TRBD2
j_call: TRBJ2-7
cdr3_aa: CATSRDAGLRNYEQYF
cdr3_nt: TGTGCCACCAGCAGAGATGCGGGACTACGAAACTACGAGCAGTACTTC

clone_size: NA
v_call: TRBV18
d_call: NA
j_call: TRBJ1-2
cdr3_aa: CASSPLAGTEGYTF
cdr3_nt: TGTGCCAGCTCACCACTGGCGGGAACGGAAGGCTACACCTTC

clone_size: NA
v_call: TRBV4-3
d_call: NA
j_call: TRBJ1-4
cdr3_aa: CASSQVRGSTNEKLFF
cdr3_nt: TGCGCCAGCAGCCAAGTTCGGGGTTCGACTAATGAAAAACTGTTTTTT

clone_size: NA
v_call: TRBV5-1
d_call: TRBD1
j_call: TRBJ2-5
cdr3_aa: CASSLARGTGSQETQYF
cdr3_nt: TGCGCCAGCAGCTTGGCCCGCGGGACAGGGTCCCAAGAGACCCAGTACTTC

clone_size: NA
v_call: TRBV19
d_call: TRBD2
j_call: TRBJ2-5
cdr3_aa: CASSPRLAGEETQYF
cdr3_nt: TGTGCCAGTAGCCCAAGACTAGCGGGGGAAGAGACCCAGTACTTC

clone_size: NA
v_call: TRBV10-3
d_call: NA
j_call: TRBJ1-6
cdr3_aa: CAIRPELNSPLHF
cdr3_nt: TGTGCCATTAGGCCGGAACTAAATTCACCCCTCCACTTT

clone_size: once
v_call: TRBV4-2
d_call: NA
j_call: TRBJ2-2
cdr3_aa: CASSQFEISGELFF
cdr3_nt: TGTGCCAGCAGCCAATTCGAGATATCCGGGGAGCTGTTTTTT

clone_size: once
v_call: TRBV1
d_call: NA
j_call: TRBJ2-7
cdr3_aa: CTSSQGPKTGRTYEQYF
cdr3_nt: TGCACCAGCAGCCAAGGCCCAAAGACAGGGAGGACCTACGAGCAGTACTTC

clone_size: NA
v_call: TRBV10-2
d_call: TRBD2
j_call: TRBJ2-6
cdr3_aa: CASSGGGVGSGANVLTF
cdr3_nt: TGCGCCAGCAGTGGGGGAGGGGTGGGCTCTGGGGCCAACGTCCTGACTTTC

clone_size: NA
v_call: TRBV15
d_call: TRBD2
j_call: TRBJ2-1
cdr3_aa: CATSRGLAGADNEQFF
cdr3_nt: TGTGCCACCAGCAGGGGTCTAGCGGGGGCCGACAATGAGCAGTTCTTC

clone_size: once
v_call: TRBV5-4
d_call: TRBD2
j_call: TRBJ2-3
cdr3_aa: CASSSRGGGSTDTQYF
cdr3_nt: TGTGCCAGCAGCTCCCGCGGCGGGGGTAGCACAGATACGCAGTATTTT

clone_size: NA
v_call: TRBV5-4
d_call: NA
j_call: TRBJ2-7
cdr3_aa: CASSPGTFDHEQYF
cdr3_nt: TGTGCCAGCAGCCCCGGGACATTCGATCACGAGCAGTACTTC

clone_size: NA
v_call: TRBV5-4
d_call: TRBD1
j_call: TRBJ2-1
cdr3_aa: CASSLGTGVYNEQFF
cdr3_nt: TGTGCCAGCAGCCTCGGGACAGGGGTCTACAATGAGCAGTTCTTC

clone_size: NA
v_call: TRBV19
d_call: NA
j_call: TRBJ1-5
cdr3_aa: CASSIPFSPNQPQHF
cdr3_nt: TGTGCCAGTAGTATCCCCTTTAGTCCTAATCAGCCCCAGCATTTT

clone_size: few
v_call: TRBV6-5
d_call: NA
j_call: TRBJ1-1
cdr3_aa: CASSYSSMGAEAFF
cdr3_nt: TGTGCCAGCAGTTACTCGAGTATGGGGGCGGAAGCTTTCTTT

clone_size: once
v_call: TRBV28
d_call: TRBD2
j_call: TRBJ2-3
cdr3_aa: CASSTAGEGADTQYF
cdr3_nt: TGTGCCAGCAGTACGGCGGGGGAGGGAGCAGATACGCAGTATTTT

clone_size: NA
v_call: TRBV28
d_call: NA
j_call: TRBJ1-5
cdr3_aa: CAVRGQGWNQPQHF
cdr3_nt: TGTGCCGTACGTGGGCAGGGCTGGAATCAGCCCCAGCATTTT

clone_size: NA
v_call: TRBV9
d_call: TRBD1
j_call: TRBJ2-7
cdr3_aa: CASSLTGEPYEQYF
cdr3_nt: TGTGCCAGCAGCTTGACAGGGGAACCCTACGAGCAGTACTTC

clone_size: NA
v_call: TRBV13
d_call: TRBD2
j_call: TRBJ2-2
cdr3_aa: CASSSPSGLAGYTGELFF
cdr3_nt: TGTGCCAGCAGCTCACCCTCCGGCCTAGCGGGGTACACCGGGGAGCTGTTTTTT

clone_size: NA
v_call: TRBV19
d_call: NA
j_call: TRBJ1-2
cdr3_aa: CASSMAQTEGYGYTF
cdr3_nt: TGTGCCAGTAGTATGGCCCAAACCGAGGGCTATGGCTACACCTTC

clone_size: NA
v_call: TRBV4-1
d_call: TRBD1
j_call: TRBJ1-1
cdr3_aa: CASSPTGAYTEAFF
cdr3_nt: TGCGCCAGCAGCCCGACAGGGGCATACACTGAAGCTTTCTTT

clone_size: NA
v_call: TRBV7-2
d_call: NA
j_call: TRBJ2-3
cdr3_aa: CASSAAGAITDTQYF
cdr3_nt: TGTGCCAGCAGCGCTGCGGGGGCGATCACAGATACGCAGTATTTT

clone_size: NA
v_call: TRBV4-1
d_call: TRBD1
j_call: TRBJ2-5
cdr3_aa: CASSRTLGDRGQGETQYF
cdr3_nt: TGCGCCAGCAGCCGAACATTGGGAGACAGGGGGCAAGGGGAGACCCAGTACTTC

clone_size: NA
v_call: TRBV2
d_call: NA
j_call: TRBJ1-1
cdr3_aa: CASSGARTPNTEAFF
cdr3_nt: TGTGCCAGCAGTGGGGCTAGGACACCGAACACTGAAGCTTTCTTT

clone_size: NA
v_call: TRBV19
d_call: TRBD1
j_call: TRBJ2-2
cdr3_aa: CASRGTGNTGELFF
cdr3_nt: TGTGCCAGTCGTGGGACAGGGAACACCGGGGAGCTGTTTTTT

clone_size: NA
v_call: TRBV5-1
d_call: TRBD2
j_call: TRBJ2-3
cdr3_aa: CASSPWTSGDGTDTQYF
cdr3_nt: TGCGCCAGCAGCCCCTGGACTAGCGGGGATGGCACAGATACGCAGTATTTT

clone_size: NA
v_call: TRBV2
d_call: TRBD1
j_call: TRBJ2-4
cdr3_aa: CASSGGRTGTSQYF
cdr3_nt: TGTGCCAGCAGTGGGGGGAGGACAGGGACCTCTCAGTACTTC

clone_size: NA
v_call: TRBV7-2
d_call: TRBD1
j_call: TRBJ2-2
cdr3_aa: CASRLTGDTGELFF
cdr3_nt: TGTGCCAGCAGACTTACAGGGGACACCGGGGAGCTGTTTTTT

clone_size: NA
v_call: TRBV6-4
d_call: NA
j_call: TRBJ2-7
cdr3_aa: CASWVYQIGEFYEQYF
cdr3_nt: TGTGCCAGCTGGGTGTACCAAATAGGGGAATTCTACGAGCAGTACTTC

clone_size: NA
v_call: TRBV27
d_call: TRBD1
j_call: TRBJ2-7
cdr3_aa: CASSMTGGYIGYEQYF
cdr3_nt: TGTGCCAGCAGCATGACAGGGGGCTACATTGGTTACGAGCAGTACTTC

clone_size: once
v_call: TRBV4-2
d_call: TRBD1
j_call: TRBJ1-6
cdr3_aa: CASSPGQGARSSYNSPLHF
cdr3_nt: TGTGCCAGCAGCCCGGGACAGGGGGCGAGGAGCTCCTATAATTCACCCCTCCACTTT

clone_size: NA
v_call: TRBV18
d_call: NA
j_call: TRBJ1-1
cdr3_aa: CASSATPGFTEAFF
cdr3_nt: TGTGCCAGCTCGGCGACTCCGGGGTTCACTGAAGCTTTCTTT

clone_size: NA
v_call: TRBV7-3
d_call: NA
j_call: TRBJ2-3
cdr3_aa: CASKLGVGTDTQYF
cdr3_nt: TGTGCCAGCAAGTTAGGGGTGGGCACAGATACGCAGTATTTT

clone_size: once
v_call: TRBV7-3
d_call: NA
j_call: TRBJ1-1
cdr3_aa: CASSFSGAEGEEAFF
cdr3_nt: TGTGCCAGCAGCTTTTCAGGGGCCGAAGGTGAAGAAGCTTTCTTT